A selection of T cell receptor beta chains follows, all from one sample in a study of beta chain features in type 1 diabetes. Repertoires were generated with immunoSEQ multiplex PCR, while TCRdb's copy carries only in-frame clones and drops some. The sample has 400,000 to 550,000 clones, 10% to 12% seen once. The sample taken for sequencing was naive CD4+ T cells from blood. The receptors were sampled from a woman aged 18-29 years in good health. The CDR3 runs from the conserved cysteine through the conserved F or W. D genes are given only for firm matches. Some rows mark clone size as missing; the rest say once, few, many or name a class of expanded clone.

V,size,D,J,CDR3,DNA
TRBV6-5,once,-,TRBJ1-1,CASSLGDRQYF,TGTGCCAGCAGCCTTGGAGACAGACAGTACTTT
TRBV7-2,few,-,TRBJ2-7,CASSLRLAPGYEQYF,TGTGCCAGCAGCTTGCGACTTGCCCCCGGGTACGAGCAGTACTTC
TRBV7-8,few,TRBD1,TRBJ2-5,CASSLGTGIETQYF,TGTGCCAGCAGCTTAGGGACAGGGATTGAGACCCAGTACTTC
TRBV4-3,-,-,TRBJ2-7,CASSQGWKSGYEQYF,TGCGCCAGCAGCCAAGGTTGGAAGTCGGGCTACGAGCAGTACTTC
TRBV7-9,few,-,TRBJ2-7,CASSSGPGRSYEQYF,TGTGCCAGCAGCTCGGGACCGGGACGTTCCTACGAGCAGTACTTC
TRBV7-3,once,-,TRBJ1-1,CASSFRMNTEAFF,TGTGCCAGCAGCTTCCGCATGAACACTGAAGCTTTCTTT
TRBV2,few,TRBD2,TRBJ2-7,CASSGLLVAGGSYEQYF,TGTGCCAGCAGTGGGCTCTTGGTAGCGGGAGGATCCTACGAGCAGTACTTC
TRBV7-8,-,TRBD1,TRBJ1-2,CASSVDRDYGYTF,TGTGCCAGCAGCGTAGACAGGGACTATGGCTACACCTTC
TRBV28,few,-,TRBJ1-4,CASSLWSEKLFF,TGTGCCAGCAGTTTATGGAGTGAAAAACTGTTTTTT
TRBV7-3,few,-,TRBJ2-2,CASRGNGELFF,TGTGCCAGCAGGGGCAACGGGGAGCTGTTTTTT
TRBV5-1,few,-,TRBJ2-5,CASSLVPGETQYF,TGCGCCAGCAGCTTGGTACCGGGAGAGACCCAGTACTTC
TRBV13,few,-,TRBJ2-6,CASSAAGVGANVLTF,TGTGCCAGCAGCGCCGCAGGGGTCGGGGCCAACGTCCTGACTTTC
TRBV7-6,-,TRBD1,TRBJ1-4,CASSPPGGQREKLFF,TGTGCCAGCAGCCCACCGGGGGGACAGAGAGAAAAACTGTTTTTT
TRBV7-3,-,-,TRBJ1-2,CASSPQPGGGYTF,TGTGCCAGCAGCCCGCAACCTGGGGGTGGCTACACCTTC
TRBV29-1,-,TRBD1,TRBJ1-5,CSVGGTGDQPQHF,TGCAGCGTCGGGGGGACAGGGGACCAGCCCCAGCATTTT
TRBV9,-,TRBD1,TRBJ1-1,CASSAVGTANTEAFF,TGTGCCAGCAGCGCCGTGGGGACAGCGAACACTGAAGCTTTCTTT
TRBV4-1,-,TRBD1,TRBJ2-5,CASSQGQGRRETQYF,TGCGCCAGCAGCCAGGGACAGGGGCGTCGAGAGACCCAGTACTTC
TRBV2,-,TRBD1,TRBJ2-1,CASSQDRGKYNEQFF,TGTGCCAGCAGTCAGGACAGGGGGAAATACAATGAGCAGTTCTTC
TRBV18,few,-,TRBJ1-5,CASSPQGHSNQPQHF,TGTGCCAGCTCACCTCAGGGACATAGCAATCAGCCCCAGCATTTT
TRBV9,many,TRBD1,TRBJ2-4,CASSVTGTGRNIQYF,TGTGCCAGCAGCGTCACCGGGACAGGGAGAAACATTCAGTACTTC
TRBV7-2,-,-,TRBJ2-5,CASSPSQRAQYF,TGTGCCAGCAGCCCTTCCCAACGGGCCCAGTACTTC
TRBV27,-,-,TRBJ2-7,CASSSTWGVSYEQYF,TGTGCCAGCAGTTCAACGTGGGGCGTTTCCTACGAGCAGTACTTC
TRBV5-1,few,-,TRBJ2-5,CASSLGSEETQYF,TGCGCCAGCAGCTTGGGCAGCGAAGAGACCCAGTACTTC
TRBV2,few,-,TRBJ2-7,CASSERRADEQYF,TGTGCCAGCAGTGAGCGCAGGGCGGACGAGCAGTACTTC
TRBV10-2,-,TRBD1,TRBJ1-5,CASSESNPGQDQPQHF,TGCGCCAGCAGTGAGTCGAATCCGGGACAGGATCAGCCCCAGCATTTT
TRBV7-3,-,TRBD2,TRBJ2-1,CASSLRDGGEGGYNEQFF,TGTGCCAGCAGCTTAAGGGACGGCGGGGAGGGAGGCTACAATGAGCAGTTCTTC
TRBV7-9,few,-,TRBJ2-7,CASRSDPGLASYEQYF,TGTGCCAGCAGATCAGACCCGGGACTGGCTTCCTACGAGCAGTACTTC